This T cell receptor beta chain was captured in a study of spatial heterogeneity in lung cancer. There are 11 residues in the CDR3. V shed 5 bases and J shed 10 bases, with 9 bases lying between them. The germline gives CDR1 MDHEN, CDR2 SYDVKM. TCRdb recomputed calls from the 5' RACE reads with MiXCR, one row per CDR3 protein. The sample shows roughly 39,000 distinct CDR3 sequences, under 7% of them seen only once. Documented time point: sample taken at primary tumor resection. Unsorted tumor, nontumor lung tissue or cryopreserved PBMC supplied the whole RNA. The roughly 79 donors had untreated early-stage non-small cell lung cancer.

The clonotype originates from a male donor with early-stage non-small cell lung cancer. V and J are TRBV28 and TRBJ2-1; D is unresolved. The specimen comprised PBMCs, sampled at surgery. CDR3 protein: CASSRTVEQFF. The CDR3 DNA follows: TGTGCCAGCAGTCGAACGGTGGAGCAGTTCTTC.